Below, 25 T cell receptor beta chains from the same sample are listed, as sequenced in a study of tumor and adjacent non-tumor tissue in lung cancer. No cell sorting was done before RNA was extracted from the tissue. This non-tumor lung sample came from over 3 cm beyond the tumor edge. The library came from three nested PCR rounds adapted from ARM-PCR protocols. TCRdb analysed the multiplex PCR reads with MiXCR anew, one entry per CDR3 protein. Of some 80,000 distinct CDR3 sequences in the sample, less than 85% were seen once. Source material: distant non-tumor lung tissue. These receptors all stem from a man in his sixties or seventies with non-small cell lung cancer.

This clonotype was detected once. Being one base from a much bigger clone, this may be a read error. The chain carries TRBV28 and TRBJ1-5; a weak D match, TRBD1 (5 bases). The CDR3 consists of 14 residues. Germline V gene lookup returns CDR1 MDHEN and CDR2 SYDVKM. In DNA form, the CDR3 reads TGCCTGGTTGGGAGGGGCTATAGCAATCAGCCCCAGCATTTT. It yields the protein CLVGRGYSNQPQHF.

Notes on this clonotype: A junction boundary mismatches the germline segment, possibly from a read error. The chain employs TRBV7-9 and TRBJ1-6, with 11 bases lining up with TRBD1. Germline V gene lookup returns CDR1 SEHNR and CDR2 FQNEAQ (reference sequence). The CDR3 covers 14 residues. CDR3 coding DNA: TGTGCCAGCAGCAGGACAGGGGGCTTGTCACCCCTCCAATTT. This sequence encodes CASSRTGGLSPLQF.

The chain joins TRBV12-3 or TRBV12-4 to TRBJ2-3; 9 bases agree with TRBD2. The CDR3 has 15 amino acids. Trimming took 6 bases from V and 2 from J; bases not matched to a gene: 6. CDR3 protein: CASRYLAGSTDTQYF. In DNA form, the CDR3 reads TGTGCCAGCAGGTATCTAGCGGGATCCACAGATACGCAGTATTTT.

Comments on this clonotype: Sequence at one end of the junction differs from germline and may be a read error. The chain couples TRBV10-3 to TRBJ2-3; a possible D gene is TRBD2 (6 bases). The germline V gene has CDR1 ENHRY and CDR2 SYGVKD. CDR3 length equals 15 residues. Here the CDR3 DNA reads TGTGTCATCAGTTCCGGCTCCACTAGCACATATACGCAGTATTTT. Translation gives CVISSGSTSTYTQYF.

CDR3: CASSGLAGVVESPYF. For the CDR3, the DNA is TGTGCCAGCAGCGGGTTAGCGGGAGTGGTGGAGAGCCCGTACTTC. The V gene is TRBV12-3 or TRBV12-4, the J gene TRBJ2-5; 9 bases are a match to TRBD2. This CDR3 region has 15 residues. After removal of 6 bases from V and 13 bases from J, the junction contained 18 bases not matched to a gene.

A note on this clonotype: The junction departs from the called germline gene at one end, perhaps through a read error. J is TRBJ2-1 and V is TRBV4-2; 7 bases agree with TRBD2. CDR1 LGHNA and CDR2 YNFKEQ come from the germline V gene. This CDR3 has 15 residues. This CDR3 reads CVSSPSGGSSNEQFF. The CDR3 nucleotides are TGTGTCAGCAGCCCCTCGGGCGGGAGTAGCAATGAGCAGTTCTTC.

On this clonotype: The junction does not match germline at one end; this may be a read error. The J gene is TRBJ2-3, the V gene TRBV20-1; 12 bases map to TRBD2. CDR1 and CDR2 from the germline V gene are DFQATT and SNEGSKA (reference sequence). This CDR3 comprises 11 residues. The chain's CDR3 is CSTSGRDTQYF. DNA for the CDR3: TGCAGTACTAGCGGGAGGGATACGCAGTATTTT.

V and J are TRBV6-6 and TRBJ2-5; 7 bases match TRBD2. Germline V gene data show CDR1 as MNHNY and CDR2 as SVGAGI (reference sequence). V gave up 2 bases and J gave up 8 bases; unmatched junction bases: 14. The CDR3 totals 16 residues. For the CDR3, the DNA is TGTGCCAGCAGTTACCCTGGGGCTAGCGGACAAAATACCCAGTACTTC. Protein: CASSYPGASGQNTQYF.

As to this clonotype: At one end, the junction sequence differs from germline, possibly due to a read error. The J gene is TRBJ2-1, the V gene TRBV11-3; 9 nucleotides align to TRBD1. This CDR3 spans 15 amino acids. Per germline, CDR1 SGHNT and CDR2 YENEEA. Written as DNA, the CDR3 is TGTGCAAGCAGCATCGACAGGGGGACCTACAATGAGCGGTTATTC. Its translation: CASSIDRGTYNERLF. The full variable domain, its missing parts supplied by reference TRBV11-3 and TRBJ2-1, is EAGVVQSPRYKIIEKKQPVAFWCNPISGHNTLYWYLQNLGQGPELLIRYENEEAVDDSQLPKDRFSAERLKGVDSTLKIQPAELGDSAVYLCASSIDRGTYNERLFGPGTRLTVL.

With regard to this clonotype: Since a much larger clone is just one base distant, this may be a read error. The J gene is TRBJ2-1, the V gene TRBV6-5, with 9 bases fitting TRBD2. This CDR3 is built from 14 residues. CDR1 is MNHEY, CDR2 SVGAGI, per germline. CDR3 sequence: CANSYGGGGSEQFF. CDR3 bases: TGTGCCAACAGTTACGGCGGGGGGGGTAGCGAGCAGTTCTTC.

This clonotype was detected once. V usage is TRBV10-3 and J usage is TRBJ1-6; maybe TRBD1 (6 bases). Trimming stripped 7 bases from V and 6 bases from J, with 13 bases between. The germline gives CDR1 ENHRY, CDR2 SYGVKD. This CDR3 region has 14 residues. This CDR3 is CAIIRQEPNSPLHF. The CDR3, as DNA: TGTGCCATCATTAGACAGGAACCTAATTCACCCCTCCACTTT.

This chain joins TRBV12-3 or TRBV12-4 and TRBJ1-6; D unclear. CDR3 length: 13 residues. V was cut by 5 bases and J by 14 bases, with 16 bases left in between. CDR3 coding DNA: TGTGCCAGCAGTCCGGACCCAAGGTCATCCCTCCACTTT. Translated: CASSPDPRSSLHF.

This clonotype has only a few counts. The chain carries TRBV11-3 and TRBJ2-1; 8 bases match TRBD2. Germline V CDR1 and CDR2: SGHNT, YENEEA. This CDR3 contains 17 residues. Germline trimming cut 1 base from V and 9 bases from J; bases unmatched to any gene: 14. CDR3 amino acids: CASSLGLLAGNRTEQFF. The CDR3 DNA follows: TGTGCCAGCAGCTTAGGCCTCTTAGCGGGAAATAGAACTGAGCAGTTCTTC.

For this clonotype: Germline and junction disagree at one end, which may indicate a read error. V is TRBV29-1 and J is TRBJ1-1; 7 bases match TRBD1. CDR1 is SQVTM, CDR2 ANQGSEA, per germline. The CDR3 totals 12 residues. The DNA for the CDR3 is TGCAGCGTGCGTGCAGGGGGACTTGAACCTTTCTTT. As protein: CSVRAGGLEPFF.

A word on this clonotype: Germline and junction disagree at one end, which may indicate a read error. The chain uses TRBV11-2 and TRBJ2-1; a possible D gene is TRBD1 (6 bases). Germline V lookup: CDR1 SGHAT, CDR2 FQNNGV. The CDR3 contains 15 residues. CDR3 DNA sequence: TGTGACAGCAGCATAGAGGGACAACCATACAATGAGGAGTTCTTC. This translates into CDSSIEGQPYNEEFF.

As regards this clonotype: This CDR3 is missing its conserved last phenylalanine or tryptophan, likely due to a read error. CDR3 nucleotides: TGCAATGCTCCCCAAACGGGGGCCAAAGGGAACAATGAAGCTTTCGTT. Translation: CNAPQTGAKGNNEAFV. The V and J genes are TRBV20-1 and TRBJ1-1; D might be TRBD1 (6 bases). Germline values: CDR1 DFQATT, CDR2 SNEGSKA (reference sequence). CDR3 length: 16 residues.

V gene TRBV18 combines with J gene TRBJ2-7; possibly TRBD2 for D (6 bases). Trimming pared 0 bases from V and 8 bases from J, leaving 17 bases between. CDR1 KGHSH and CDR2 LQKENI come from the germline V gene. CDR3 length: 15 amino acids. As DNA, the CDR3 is TGTGCCAGCTCACCACCCGAGGCCAGGGCGGGGAAGCAGTACTTC. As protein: CASSPPEARAGKQYF. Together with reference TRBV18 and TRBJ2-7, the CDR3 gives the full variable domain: NAGVMQNPRHLVRRRGQEARLRCSPMKGHSHVYWYRQLPEEGLKFMVYLQKENIIDESGMPKERFSAEFPKEGPSILRIQQVVRGDSAAYFCASSPPEARAGKQYFGPGTRLTVT.

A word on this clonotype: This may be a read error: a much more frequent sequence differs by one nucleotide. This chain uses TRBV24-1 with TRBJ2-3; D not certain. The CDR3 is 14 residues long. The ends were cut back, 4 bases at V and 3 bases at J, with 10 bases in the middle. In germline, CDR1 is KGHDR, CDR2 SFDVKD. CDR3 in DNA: TGTGCCACCAGTGACCCAACGTATACAGATACGCAGTATTTT. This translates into CATSDPTYTDTQYF.

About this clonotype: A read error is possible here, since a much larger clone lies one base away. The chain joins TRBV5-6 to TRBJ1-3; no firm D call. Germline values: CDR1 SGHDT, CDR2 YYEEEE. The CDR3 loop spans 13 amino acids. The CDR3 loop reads CASSLVGRATIFF. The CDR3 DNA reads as TGTGCCAGCAGCTTGGTGGGCCGAGCCACCATATTTTTT.

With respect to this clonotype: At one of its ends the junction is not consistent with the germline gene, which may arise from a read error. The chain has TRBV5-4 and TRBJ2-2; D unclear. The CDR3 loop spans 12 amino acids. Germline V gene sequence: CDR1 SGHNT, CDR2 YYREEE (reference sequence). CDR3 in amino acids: CDSSSDTRELFF. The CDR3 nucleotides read TGTGACAGTAGCTCAGACACCCGGGAGCTGTTTTTT.

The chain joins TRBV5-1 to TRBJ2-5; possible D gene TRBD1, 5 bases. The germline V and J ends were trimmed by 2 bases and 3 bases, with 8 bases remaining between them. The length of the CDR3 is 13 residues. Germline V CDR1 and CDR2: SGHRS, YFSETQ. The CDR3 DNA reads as TGCGCCAGCAGCTTCCAAGGGGAAGAGACCCAGTACTTC. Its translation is CASSFQGEETQYF.

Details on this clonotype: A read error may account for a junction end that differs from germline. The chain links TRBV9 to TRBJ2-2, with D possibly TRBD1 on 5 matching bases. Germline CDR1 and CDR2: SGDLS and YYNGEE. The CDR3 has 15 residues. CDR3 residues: CSSSVAQGATGELFF. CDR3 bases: TGTTCCAGCAGCGTAGCTCAGGGTGCCACCGGGGAGCTGTTTTTT.

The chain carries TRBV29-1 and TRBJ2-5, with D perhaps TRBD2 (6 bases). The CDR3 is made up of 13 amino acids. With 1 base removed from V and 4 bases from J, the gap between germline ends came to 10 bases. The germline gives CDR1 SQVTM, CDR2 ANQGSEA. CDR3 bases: TGCAGCGTTGAAGCGTGGGACTCAGAGACCCAGTACTTC. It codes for CSVEAWDSETQYF.

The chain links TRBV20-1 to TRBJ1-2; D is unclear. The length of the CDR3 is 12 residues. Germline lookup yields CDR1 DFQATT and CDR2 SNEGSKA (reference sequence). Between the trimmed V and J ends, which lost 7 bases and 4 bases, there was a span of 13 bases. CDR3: CSGREHIYGYTF. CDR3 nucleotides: TGCAGTGGAAGGGAACACATCTATGGCTACACCTTC.

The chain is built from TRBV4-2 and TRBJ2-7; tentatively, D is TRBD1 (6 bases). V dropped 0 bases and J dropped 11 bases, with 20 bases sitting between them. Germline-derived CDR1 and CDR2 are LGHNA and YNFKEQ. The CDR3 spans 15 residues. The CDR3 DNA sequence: TGTGCCAGCAGCCAAGATCTGGGGACAATCAACGTGGAGTACTTC. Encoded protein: CASSQDLGTINVEYF.